This T cell receptor beta chain was captured by sequencing in a study of T cells in Graves' hyperthyroidism and ophthalmopathy. CDR3 length equals 14 residues. V shed 8 bases and J shed 0 bases, with 14 bases lying between them. CDR1 and CDR2 from the germline V gene are DFQATT and SNEGSKA (reference sequence). TCR beta CDR3 regions were amplified from RNA. A first-round RT-PCR of the TCR CDR3 used the HTBI primer set. TCRdb reprocessed the multiplex PCR reads via MiXCR and lists one record per CDR3 protein. The table shows about 710,000 distinct CDR3 sequences, with roughly 17% occurring only once. A roughly 9.3 ml volume of fresh peripheral blood provided the PBMCs. This clonotype was found a few times.

Sequencing used blood. J is TRBJ2-1 and V is TRBV20-1; D not certain. The sequence was collected from a man between 18 and 35 years old with Graves' hyperthyroidism. This CDR3 is CSCAFASSYNEQFF. The CDR3 DNA sequence: TGCAGTTGCGCATTTGCGAGCTCCTACAATGAGCAGTTCTTC.